This T cell receptor beta chain stems from a study of graft-versus-host responses after intestinal transplantation. Notes on the study in general: GvH clones were identified in recipient marrow, with some first appearing in ileum or blood.

In this sample, this clone turned up a few times. Libraries were prepared by immunoSEQ multiplex PCR; TCRdb keeps only in-frame clonotypes and omits some of them. The sample contains fewer than 15,000 clones, roughly 29% of which appear only once. Germline V gene sequence: CDR1 MGHDK, CDR2 SYGVNS. Trimming took 2 bases from V and 2 from J, leaving 8 bases between them. This CDR3 is built from 14 residues. This sample comprised alloreactive CD4+ T cells from a mixed lymphocyte reaction culture, obtained before intestinal transplant. Described subset: CFSE-low proliferating T cells sorted from roughly 6-day pre-transplant mixed lymphocyte reaction (GvH or HvG direction). The chain links TRBV25-1 to TRBJ2-3; no clear D. The source is a human patient who received an intestinal transplant. The CDR3 reads CASSEPRATDTQYF. In DNA form, the CDR3 reads TGTGCCAGCAGTGAACCCCGGGCCACAGATACGCAGTATTTT.